This T cell receptor beta chain was identified in a study of blood T cell repertoires in COVID-19. Study summary: There were acute and convalescent COVID-19 samples, and they came from the United States, Italy and Spain. T cells, B-cell-depleted T cells, or PBMCs provided the cDNA or gDNA that served as material.

In Cohort 3, a recovered donor had either two negative PCRs, clearance, or symptom resolution. In the source study's methods: Reference gene primer amplification gave nucleated cell count estimates. Clones were read by immunoSEQ multiplex PCR, and TCRdb kept only the in-frame ones, dropping some. The DNA gave D and trimming, while V, J and clone size come from that table. The sample has around 330,000 clones, 89% seen once; the top ten hold roughly 5%. What was sequenced was PBMCs or T cells enriched from blood (not recorded which). This clonotype was obtained from a man aged 55-75 years who had recovered from COVID-19.

Here the CDR3 reads CASSLTRDRDYEQYF. DNA for the CDR3: TGTGCCAGCTCACTAACCCGGGACAGGGACTACGAGCAGTACTTC. The chain has TRBV18 and TRBJ2-7, with 9 bases lining up with TRBD1. CDR3 length: 15 amino acids. The V gene's germline CDR1 is KGHSH and CDR2 LQKENI. Trimming at V came to 4 bases and at J to 3 bases, leaving 7 bases not matched to a gene.